The T cell receptor (beta chain) under discussion was sequenced for a study of blood T cell repertoires in COVID-19. About the research overall: In each case, the material was cDNA or gDNA derived from T cells, B-cell-depleted T cells, or PBMCs.

Clones were read by immunoSEQ multiplex PCR, and TCRdb kept only the in-frame ones, dropping some. The table includes 200,000 to 250,000 clones, 80% to 90% detected once. The CDR3 covers 16 residues. The sequence came from a woman aged 30 to 39 who had been exposed to COVID-19. This chain uses TRBV21-1 with TRBJ1-1; the table's TRBD1 call for D was not verified on the DNA. TRBV21-1 is a documented pseudogene. Sequencing input: PBMCs or T cells enriched from blood (not recorded which). CDR3 sequence reads: CASSRSRTGGNTEAFF. CDR3 bases: TGTGCCAGCAGCCGCTCGAGGACAGGGGGCAACACTGAAGCTTTCTTT.